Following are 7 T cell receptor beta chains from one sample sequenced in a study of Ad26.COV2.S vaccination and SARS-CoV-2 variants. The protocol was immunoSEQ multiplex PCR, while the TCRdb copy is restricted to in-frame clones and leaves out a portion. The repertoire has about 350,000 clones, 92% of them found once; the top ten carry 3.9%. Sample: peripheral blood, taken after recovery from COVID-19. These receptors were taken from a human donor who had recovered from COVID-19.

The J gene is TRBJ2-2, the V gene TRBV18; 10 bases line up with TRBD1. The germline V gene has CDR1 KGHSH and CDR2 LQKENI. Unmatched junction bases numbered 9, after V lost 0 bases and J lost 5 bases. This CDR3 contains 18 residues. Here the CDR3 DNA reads TGTGCCAGCTCACCACCCGGGACAGGGGTTCACCGAACCGGGGAGCTGTTTTTT. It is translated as CASSPPGTGVHRTGELFF. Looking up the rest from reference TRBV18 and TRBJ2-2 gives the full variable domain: NAGVMQNPRHLVRRRGQEARLRCSPMKGHSHVYWYRQLPEEGLKFMVYLQKENIIDESGMPKERFSAEFPKEGPSILRIQQVVRGDSAAYFCASSPPGTGVHRTGELFFGEGSRLTVL.

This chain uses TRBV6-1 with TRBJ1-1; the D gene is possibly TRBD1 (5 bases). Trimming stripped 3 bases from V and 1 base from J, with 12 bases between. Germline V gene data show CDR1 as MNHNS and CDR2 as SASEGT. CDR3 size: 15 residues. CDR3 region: CASSEAGGSNTEAFF. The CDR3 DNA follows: TGTGCCAGCAGTGAGGCCGGGGGGTCGAACACTGAAGCTTTCTTT.

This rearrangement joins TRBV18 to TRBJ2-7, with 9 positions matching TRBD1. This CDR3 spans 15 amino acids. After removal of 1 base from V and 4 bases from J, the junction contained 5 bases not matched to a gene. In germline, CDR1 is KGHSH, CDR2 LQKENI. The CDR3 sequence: CASSPQGQGGYEQYF. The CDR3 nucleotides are TGTGCCAGCTCACCACAGGGACAGGGTGGGTACGAGCAGTACTTC.

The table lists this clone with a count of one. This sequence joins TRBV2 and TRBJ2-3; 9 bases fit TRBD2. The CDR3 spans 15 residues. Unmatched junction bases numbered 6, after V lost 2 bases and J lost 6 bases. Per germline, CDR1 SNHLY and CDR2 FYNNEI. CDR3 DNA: TGTGCCAGCAGTGAACAAGGCGGGGGGGCGGATACGCAGTATTTT. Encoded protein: CASSEQGGGADTQYF.

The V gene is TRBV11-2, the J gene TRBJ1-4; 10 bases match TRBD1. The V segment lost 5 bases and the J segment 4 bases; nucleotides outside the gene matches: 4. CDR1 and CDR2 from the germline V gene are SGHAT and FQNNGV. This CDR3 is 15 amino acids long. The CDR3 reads CASSPWDRGNEKLFF. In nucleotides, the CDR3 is TGTGCCAGCAGCCCTTGGGACAGGGGTAATGAAAAACTGTTTTTT.

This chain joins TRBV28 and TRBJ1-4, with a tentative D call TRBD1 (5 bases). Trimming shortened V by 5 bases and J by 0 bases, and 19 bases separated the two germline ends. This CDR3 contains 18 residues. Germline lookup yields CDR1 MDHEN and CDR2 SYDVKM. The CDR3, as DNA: TGTGCCAGCAGTCCCCCCGGGGGGGGTGCCGCAACTAATGAAAAACTGTTTTTT. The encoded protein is CASSPPGGGAATNEKLFF.

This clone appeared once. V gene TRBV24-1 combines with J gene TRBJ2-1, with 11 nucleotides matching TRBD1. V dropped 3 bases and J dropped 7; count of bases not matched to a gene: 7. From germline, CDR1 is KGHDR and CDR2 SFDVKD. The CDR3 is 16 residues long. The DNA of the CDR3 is TGTGCCACCAGTGATCGGGACAGGGGGAAGGGTAATGAGCAGTTCTTC. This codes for CATSDRDRGKGNEQFF.